The entry below gives a single T cell receptor (beta chain) sequence along with its context. What it binds is not known. This sample stems from a study of PD-1 blockade in classical Hodgkin lymphoma. Study observations and caveats: Complete responders had baseline diversity similar to newly diagnosed patients.

Relapse was seen in all patients after autologous stem cell transplantation, and brentuximab vedotin exposure was variable. Libraries were prepared by immunoSEQ multiplex PCR; TCRdb keeps only in-frame clonotypes and omits some of them. In the table there are tens of thousands of clones, approximately 82% of which are singletons. The sequence was obtained from a human donor with classical Hodgkin lymphoma. Sample: peripheral blood mononuclear cells (PBMCs), taken before the second cycle of nivolumab.

CDR3 coding DNA: TGTGCCAGCAGCCAAGGGACCAATCAGCCCCAGCATTTT. This encodes CASSQGTNQPQHF. The chain uses TRBV5-4 and TRBJ1-5; tentatively, D is TRBD1 (5 bases). V gave up 4 bases and J gave up 3 bases, with 8 bases separating them. The CDR3 contains 13 residues. Germline CDR1 reads SGHNT; CDR2 reads YYREEE (reference sequence).